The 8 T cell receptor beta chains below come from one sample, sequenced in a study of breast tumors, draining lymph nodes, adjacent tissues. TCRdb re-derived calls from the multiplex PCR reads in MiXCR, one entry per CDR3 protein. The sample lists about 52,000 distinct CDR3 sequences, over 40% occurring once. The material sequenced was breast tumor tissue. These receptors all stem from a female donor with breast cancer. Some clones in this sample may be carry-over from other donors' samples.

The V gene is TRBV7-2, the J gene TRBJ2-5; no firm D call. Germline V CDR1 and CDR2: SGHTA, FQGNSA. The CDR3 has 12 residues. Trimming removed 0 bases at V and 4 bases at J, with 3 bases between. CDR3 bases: TGTGCCAGCAGCTTAGCGACAGAGACCCAGTACTTC. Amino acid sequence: CASSLATETQYF. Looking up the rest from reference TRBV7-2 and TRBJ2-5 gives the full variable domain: GAGVSQSPSNKVTEKGKDVELRCDPISGHTALYWYRQSLGQGLEFLIYFQGNSAPDKSGLPSDRFSAERTGGSVSTLTIQRTQQEDSAVYLCASSLATETQYFGPGTRLLVL.

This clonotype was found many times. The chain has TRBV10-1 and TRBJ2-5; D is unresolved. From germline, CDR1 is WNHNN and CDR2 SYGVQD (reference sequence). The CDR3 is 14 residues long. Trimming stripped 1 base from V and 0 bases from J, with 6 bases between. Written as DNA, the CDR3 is TGCGCCAGCAGTGAGTTACGGGACCAAGAGACCCAGTACTTC. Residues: CASSELRDQETQYF.

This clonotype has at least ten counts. CDR3 region: CSARVPGGWEQYF. The CDR3 DNA sequence: TGCAGTGCCCGGGTCCCAGGGGGGTGGGAGCAGTACTTC. The chain uses TRBV20-1 and TRBJ2-7, with a weak D call TRBD1 (7 bases). This CDR3 region has 13 residues. The ends were cut back, 6 bases at V and 7 bases at J, with 19 bases in the middle. Germline V CDR1 and CDR2: DFQATT, SNEGSKA (reference sequence).

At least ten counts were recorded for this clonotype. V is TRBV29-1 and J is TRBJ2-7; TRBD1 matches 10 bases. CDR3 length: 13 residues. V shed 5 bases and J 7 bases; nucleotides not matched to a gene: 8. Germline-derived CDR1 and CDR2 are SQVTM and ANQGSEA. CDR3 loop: CSVPGQGIREQYF. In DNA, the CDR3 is TGCAGCGTTCCGGGACAGGGGATTCGTGAGCAGTACTTC.

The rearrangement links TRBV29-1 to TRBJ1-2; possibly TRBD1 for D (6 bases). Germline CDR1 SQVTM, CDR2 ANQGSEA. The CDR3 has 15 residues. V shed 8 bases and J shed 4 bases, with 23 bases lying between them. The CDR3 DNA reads TGCAGCTTAGGAGGTGGGGACACAGCCCTCTATGGCTACACCTTC. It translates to CSLGGGDTALYGYTF.

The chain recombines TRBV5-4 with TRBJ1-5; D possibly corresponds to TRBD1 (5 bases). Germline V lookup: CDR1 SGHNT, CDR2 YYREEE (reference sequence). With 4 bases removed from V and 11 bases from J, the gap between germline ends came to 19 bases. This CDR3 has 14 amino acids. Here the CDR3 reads CASSGASGQETQHF. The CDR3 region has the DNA TGTGCCAGCAGCGGGGCTAGCGGCCAAGAGACCCAGCATTTT. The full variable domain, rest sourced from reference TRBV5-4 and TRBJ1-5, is ETGVTQSPTHLIKTRGQQVTLRCSSQSGHNTVSWYQQALGQGPQFIFQYYREEENGRGNFPPRFSGLQFPNYSSELNVNALELDDSALYLCASSGASGQETQHFGDGTRLSIL.

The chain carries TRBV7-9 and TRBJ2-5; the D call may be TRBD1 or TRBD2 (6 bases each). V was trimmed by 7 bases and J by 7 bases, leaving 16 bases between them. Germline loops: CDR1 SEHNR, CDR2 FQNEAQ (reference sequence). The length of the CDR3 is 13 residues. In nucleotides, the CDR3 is TGTGCCAGCAACAACAGGGACTCAGGGACCCAGTACTTC. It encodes CASNNRDSGTQYF.

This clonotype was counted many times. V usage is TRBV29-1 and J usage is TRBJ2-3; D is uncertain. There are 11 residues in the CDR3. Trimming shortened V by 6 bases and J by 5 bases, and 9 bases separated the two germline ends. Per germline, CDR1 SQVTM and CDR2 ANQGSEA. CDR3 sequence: CSVGIGDTQYF. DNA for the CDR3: TGCAGCGTGGGGATTGGAGATACGCAGTATTTT.